What follows describes a single TCR beta chain. This sample stems from a study of radiation and T cells in renal cell carcinoma. Study details: Nephrectomy followed 15 Gy stereotactic body radiation by 4 weeks.

Germline-derived CDR1 and CDR2 are SNHLY and FYNNEI. The CDR3 totals 14 residues. J gave up 3 bases and V 6 bases, and 5 bases lay outside the gene matches. Time point indicated: blood 2 weeks post-SBRT. Treatment indicated: 15 Gy SBRT to primary tumor, nephrectomy 4 weeks later. Radiation-treated patients gave blood at baseline, week 2 and week 4. This renal cell carcinoma was of the clear cell type. Produced via immunoSEQ multiplex PCR; TCRdb's table is partial and in-frame only. The data contain 150,000 or so clones, about 87% of them singletons. This sequence joins TRBV2 and TRBJ1-1; TRBD1 matches at 9 bases. This clonotype originated in a woman aged 45-65 years with renal cell carcinoma. The sample in question was blood, obtained from a patient whose treatment included radiotherapy and nephrectomy. CDR3 amino acids: CASRMDRGDTEAFF. For the CDR3, the DNA is TGTGCCAGCAGAATGGACAGGGGAGACACTGAAGCTTTCTTT.